This is a list of T cell receptor beta chains from one sample in a study of blood T cell repertoires in COVID-19. Some clones are missing from TCRdb's copy, which holds only in-frame ones; the method was immunoSEQ multiplex PCR. The data show about 150,000 clones, roughly 84% seen once. Sequencing was done on a sample of peripheral blood. These receptors all come from a human donor in a cohort sampled during active COVID-19. Each CDR3 is given with its conserved first and last residue. The order of the fields is clone size, V gene, D gene, J gene, CDR3 DNA, CDR3 protein. The D gene is left open where the match is weak. Clone size is not always given. Where it is, it says once, few, many or a class for expanded clones.

size: -
V: TRBV7-9
D: -
J: TRBJ1-1
DNA: TGTGCCAGCAGCTTAGCGGCGGTTCCTTCAGCTTTCTTT
CDR3: CASSLAAVPSAFF

size: -
V: TRBV28
D: -
J: TRBJ2-7
DNA: TGTGCCAGCAGTTTTCGCGCATGGACACCGAGCTCCTACGAGCAGTACTTC
CDR3: CASSFRAWTPSSYEQYF

size: -
V: TRBV30
D: TRBD2
J: TRBJ2-3
DNA: TGTGCCTGTGGGAGGACTAGTATGTCAGATACGCAGTATTTT
CDR3: CACGRTSMSDTQYF

size: -
V: TRBV15
D: -
J: TRBJ2-3
DNA: TGTGCCACCAGCAGAGATCGTGAGCGCACGGCGCAGTATTTT
CDR3: CATSRDRERTAQYF

size: -
V: TRBV6-6
D: -
J: TRBJ1-5
DNA: TGTGCCAGCAGTTACTCGACAGCCGATAGCAATCAGCCCCAGCATTTT
CDR3: CASSYSTADSNQPQHF

size: -
V: TRBV11-2
D: TRBD2
J: TRBJ2-1
DNA: TGTGCCAGCAGCCCCTCGGGCGGGGGGGCCCGTGGGAATGAGCAGTTCTTC
CDR3: CASSPSGGGARGNEQFF

size: once
V: TRBV2
D: TRBD1
J: TRBJ1-4
DNA: TGTGCCAGCAGCCTACAGGGGCGCGCTAATGAAAAACTGTTTTTT
CDR3: CASSLQGRANEKLFF

size: -
V: TRBV9
D: TRBD1
J: TRBJ2-7
DNA: TGTGCCAGCAGCGTATCGGGACAGGGGACCTACGAGCAGTACTTC
CDR3: CASSVSGQGTYEQYF

size: few
V: TRBV6-5
D: -
J: TRBJ1-1
DNA: TGTGCCAGCAGGCAGGGGACCCTAACTGAAGCTTTCTTT
CDR3: CASRQGTLTEAFF

size: -
V: TRBV6-5
D: -
J: TRBJ1-4
DNA: TGTGCCAGCAGTTCCGGGGAAAAACTGTTTTTT
CDR3: CASSSGEKLFF

size: -
V: TRBV30
D: TRBD1
J: TRBJ1-5
DNA: TGTGCCTGGAGCCAGAGGACAGGTAATCAGCCCCAGCATTTT
CDR3: CAWSQRTGNQPQHF

size: once
V: TRBV7-3
D: TRBD2
J: TRBJ2-1
DNA: TGTGCCAGCAGCCCCATACTAGCGGGGACCTACAATGAGCAGTTCTTC
CDR3: CASSPILAGTYNEQFF

size: once
V: TRBV19
D: TRBD1
J: TRBJ1-6
DNA: TGTGCCAGCCGGGCGGGACAGCATAATTCACCCCTCCACTTT
CDR3: CASRAGQHNSPLHF

size: -
V: TRBV9
D: -
J: TRBJ2-1
DNA: TGTGCCAGCAGCGCAGATTCAAACAGGGGACTCTCCTACAATGAGCAGTTCTTC
CDR3: CASSADSNRGLSYNEQFF

size: once
V: TRBV9
D: -
J: TRBJ1-4
DNA: TGTGCCAGCAGCCCGCACATTGCCTCTAATGAAAAACTGTTTTTT
CDR3: CASSPHIASNEKLFF

size: -
V: TRBV19
D: TRBD1
J: TRBJ1-2
DNA: TGTGCCAGTAGTGCAAAACAGGGGTTGGAGTATGGCTACACCTTC
CDR3: CASSAKQGLEYGYTF

size: -
V: TRBV10-3
D: TRBD2
J: TRBJ2-3
DNA: TGTGCCATCAGCGGAACTCCCGGGACTAGCGGGGAAAGAGGAGATACGCAGTATTTT
CDR3: CAISGTPGTSGERGDTQYF

size: -
V: TRBV6-5
D: TRBD2
J: TRBJ2-3
DNA: TGTGCCAGCAGGACCTCCGGGGGGGATACGCAGTATTTT
CDR3: CASRTSGGDTQYF

size: -
V: TRBV7-8
D: TRBD2
J: TRBJ2-1
DNA: TGTGCCAGCAGCTTATTTTTGCTAGGGACTACTCCCTACAATGAGCAGTTCTTC
CDR3: CASSLFLLGTTPYNEQFF

size: -
V: TRBV24-1
D: -
J: TRBJ2-1
DNA: TGTGCCACCAGTGATTTGGGGGGCCATGAGCAGTTCTTC
CDR3: CATSDLGGHEQFF

size: -
V: TRBV19
D: -
J: TRBJ1-5
DNA: TGTGCCAGTAGTATCGAGAGGGGGACTCAGCCCCAGCATTTT
CDR3: CASSIERGTQPQHF

size: once
V: TRBV11-2
D: TRBD2
J: TRBJ2-3
DNA: TGTGCCAGCAGCTTACTAGCGGGAGGCGGAACAGATACGCAGTATTTT
CDR3: CASSLLAGGGTDTQYF

size: -
V: TRBV28
D: TRBD1
J: TRBJ2-7
DNA: TGTGCCAGCAGTTGGGGGACAGGGGGCTACGAGCAGTACTTC
CDR3: CASSWGTGGYEQYF

size: -
V: TRBV25-1
D: -
J: TRBJ2-3
DNA: TGTGCCAGCAGTGAATCCGGCCTCAGGGAAGATACGCAGTATTTT
CDR3: CASSESGLREDTQYF